This T cell receptor beta chain was sequenced in a study of T-cell memory formation after mild COVID-19. This CDR3 region has 16 residues. V shed 3 bases and J 4 bases; nucleotides not matched to a gene: 5. Germline lookup yields CDR1 MDHEN and CDR2 SYDVKM. In TCRdb, the 5' RACE reads were re-called with MiXCR into one record per CDR3 protein. The table includes some 160,000 distinct CDR3 sequences, about a third detected once. This TCR derives from an adult woman who had mild COVID-19 (a few samples of this study predate the infection). Cell type and time point are not known. The chain carries TRBV28 and TRBJ2-3, with 12 nucleotides matching TRBD2. The specimen was PBMCs or a T cell subset sorted from them (not recorded which). CDR3 nucleotide sequence: TGTGCCAGCAGTTTTCGGCTAGCGGGAGGGGCAGATACGCAGTATTTT. Translation: CASSFRLAGGADTQYF.